What follows are 19 T cell receptor beta chains derived from one specimen sequenced in a study of cytomegalovirus exposure and HLA in healthy donors. With 60 Vbeta and 13 Jbeta primers, the PCR was carried out. TCRdb's copy holds only in-frame clones and misses some; the assay was immunoSEQ multiplex PCR. This repertoire shows 150,000 to 200,000 clones, roughly 77% found once; its top ten account for roughly 3.2%. What was sequenced was PBMCs. These receptors were obtained from a middle-aged man in good health and CMV-seropositive.

This sequence joins TRBV9 and TRBJ2-1, with TRBD2 matching over 10 bases. Germline V lookup: CDR1 SGDLS, CDR2 YYNGEE. The CDR3 is 16 amino acids. Germline trimming cut 0 bases from V and 5 bases from J; bases unmatched to any gene: 5. CDR3 amino acids: CASSVATSGTNNEQFF. The CDR3 bases are TGTGCCAGCAGCGTAGCTACTAGCGGGACTAACAATGAGCAGTTCTTC.

This chain links TRBV29-1 with TRBJ2-3, with 8 bases fitting TRBD2. The V gene's germline CDR1 is SQVTM and CDR2 ANQGSEA. The CDR3 has 15 amino acids. V shed 7 bases, J shed 0 bases, and the junction held 9 bases outside the gene matches. CDR3 amino acids: CSAENSGTSTDTQYF. The DNA for the CDR3 is TGCAGCGCCGAGAATAGCGGGACTAGCACAGATACGCAGTATTTT.

This clone was picked up a small number of times. The rearrangement uses TRBV7-9 and TRBJ1-3; D unclear. CDR1 is SEHNR, CDR2 FQNEAQ, per germline (reference sequence). The CDR3 is made up of 14 amino acids. V shed 3 bases and J shed 0 bases, with 6 bases lying between them. CDR3 bases: TGTGCCAGCAGCTTGAGCACCTCTGGAAACACCATATATTTT. It specifies CASSLSTSGNTIYF.

The gene calls are TRBV7-3 and TRBJ1-5; 7 nucleotides agree with TRBD1. The CDR3 extends over 14 amino acids. Trimming removed 4 bases from V and 4 bases from J; junction bases left unmatched: 4. The germline CDR1 and CDR2 sequences are SGHTA and FQGTGA. CDR3 nucleotides: TGTGCCAGCAGCTCACAGGGGCCTAATCAGCCCCAGCATTTT. It codes for CASSSQGPNQPQHF.

The V gene is TRBV5-8, the J gene TRBJ1-2; 9 nucleotides line up with TRBD1. The CDR3 has 15 residues. V shed 2 bases and J 6 bases; nucleotides not matched to a gene: 8. Per germline, CDR1 SGHTS and CDR2 YDEGEE. The DNA for the CDR3 is TGTGCCAGCAGCTTCCTCACAGGGGGCGGTCATGGCTACACCTTC. Amino acids: CASSFLTGGGHGYTF.

This clone has just one count. V usage is TRBV9 and J usage is TRBJ2-7; possible D gene TRBD1, 7 bases. V lost 4 bases and J lost 3, with 23 bases in between. The CDR3 sequence is 17 residues long. Germline CDR1 is SGDLS and CDR2 is YYNGEE. The CDR3 nucleotides read TGTGCCAGCAGCTCACTCGGGTCAGGGGGGCAAGTCTACGAGCAGTACTTC. Protein: CASSSLGSGGQVYEQYF.

This rearrangement joins TRBV5-1 to TRBJ2-6, with a possible D match to TRBD1 (5 bases). This CDR3 comprises 17 residues. CDR1 and CDR2 from the germline V gene are SGHRS and YFSETQ. Between the trimmed V and J ends, which lost 4 bases and 0 bases, there was a span of 14 bases. The CDR3 nucleotides are TGCGCCAGCAGCCCGACAGCGATTTACTCTGGGGCCAACGTCCTGACTTTC. Translation: CASSPTAIYSGANVLTF.

The CDR3: CASSFTPNYGYTF. The DNA for the CDR3 is TGTGCCAGCAGTTTCACTCCTAACTATGGCTACACCTTC. The chain recombines TRBV28 with TRBJ1-2; D is unresolved. This CDR3 region has 13 residues. V shed 3 bases and J shed 0 bases, with 5 bases lying between them. CDR1 and CDR2 (germline): MDHEN, SYDVKM.

The chain combines TRBV25-1 with TRBJ2-7; weak D call: TRBD2 (5 bases). CDR1 is MGHDK, CDR2 SYGVNS, per germline. The CDR3 is made up of 15 amino acids. Trimming removed 10 bases at V and 4 bases at J, with 23 bases between. The CDR3 protein is CATLRPRPRGYEQYF. CDR3 sequence (DNA): TGTGCCACCTTACGCCCCCGGCCCCGGGGATACGAGCAGTACTTC.

This rearrangement joins TRBV9 to TRBJ2-7; 7 bases line up with TRBD1. The CDR3 totals 15 residues. The trim removed 0 bases at V and 2 bases at J, leaving 5 bases unmatched. Germline assignment: CDR1 SGDLS and CDR2 YYNGEE. CDR3 nucleotide sequence: TGTGCCAGCAGCGTAGATACAGGGGCCACCTACGAGCAGTACTTC. It codes for CASSVDTGATYEQYF.

This clone was seen only once. The chain couples TRBV18 to TRBJ2-3, with 12 bases aligning to TRBD2. The CDR3 spans 16 residues. In germline, CDR1 is KGHSH, CDR2 LQKENI. J gave up 4 bases and V 3 bases, and 5 bases lay outside the gene matches. CDR3 nucleotide sequence: TGTGCCAGCTCACCTCTGACTAGCGGGAGCCCAGATACGCAGTATTTT. This gives the protein CASSPLTSGSPDTQYF.

The chain couples TRBV5-1 to TRBJ2-7; 7 bases line up with TRBD2. V lost 2 bases, J lost 2 bases, and 4 bases stayed unmatched. The length of the CDR3 is 14 residues. Germline CDR1 and CDR2: SGHRS and YFSETQ. This CDR3 is CASSFRGRAYEQYF. The DNA of the CDR3 is TGCGCCAGCAGCTTTCGGGGGAGGGCCTACGAGCAGTACTTC.

The chain joins TRBV29-1 to TRBJ2-2; 9 nucleotides line up with TRBD1. CDR3 size: 17 residues. V shed 4 bases, J shed 3 bases, and the junction held 12 bases outside the gene matches. Per germline, CDR1 SQVTM and CDR2 ANQGSEA. This CDR3 is CSVASITGGADTGELFF. DNA for the CDR3: TGCAGCGTTGCGTCTATAACAGGGGGCGCCGACACCGGGGAGCTGTTTTTT.

This clone was observed a few times. The gene calls are TRBV5-1 and TRBJ2-7; D gene unclear. Germline lookup yields CDR1 SGHRS and CDR2 YFSETQ. The CDR3 runs 15 residues. Trimming cost V 0 bases and J 1 base, with 11 bases left between them. CDR3 region: CASSLAAGTSYEQYF. Written as DNA, the CDR3 is TGCGCCAGCAGCTTGGCCGCAGGAACTTCCTACGAGCAGTACTTC.

J is TRBJ2-6 and V is TRBV29-1, with TRBD1 identical over 10 bases. Germline trimming cut 4 bases from V and 11 bases from J; bases unmatched to any gene: 5. The CDR3 is 13 residues long. Germline V gene lookup returns CDR1 SQVTM and CDR2 ANQGSEA. The CDR3 DNA reads as TGCAGCGTTGCGGCCGGGACAGGGGACGTCCTGACTTTC. Translation gives CSVAAGTGDVLTF.

The V gene is TRBV19, the J gene TRBJ2-2, with D possibly TRBD1 on 6 matching bases. The germline CDR1 and CDR2 sequences are LNHDA and SQIVND (reference sequence). This CDR3 contains 13 residues. This chain's CDR3 is CAATGSITGELFF. The DNA for the CDR3 is TGTGCAGCCACAGGGTCGATAACCGGGGAGCTGTTTTTT.

V and J are TRBV7-6 and TRBJ2-7; 9 bases are shared with TRBD2. With 5 bases clipped from V and 6 bases from J, the junction kept 17 bases outside the gene matches. The germline gives CDR1 SGHVS, CDR2 FNYEAQ. The CDR3 length is 17 residues. CDR3: CASSPVRREGIGGEQYF. The CDR3 DNA is TGTGCCAGCAGCCCTGTCAGGCGGGAGGGCATTGGGGGCGAGCAGTACTTC.

The CDR3 loop reads CASSYAPGEAEAFF. Here the CDR3 DNA reads TGTGCCAGCAGTTACGCCCCGGGGGAAGCTGAAGCTTTCTTT. V is TRBV6-5 and J is TRBJ1-1; TRBD1 might be the D (5 bases). The V gene's germline CDR1 is MNHEY and CDR2 SVGAGI. CDR3 size: 14 residues. Deletions cut 2 bases from V and 6 bases from J, with 13 bases between.

The rearrangement links TRBV28 to TRBJ1-1, with TRBD1 identical over 10 bases. The germline gives CDR1 MDHEN, CDR2 SYDVKM. V shed 7 bases and J 5 bases; nucleotides not matched to a gene: 10. The CDR3 is made up of 15 amino acids. CDR3 amino acids: CASNLGGQGKTEAFF. For the CDR3, the DNA is TGTGCCAGCAACTTGGGGGGACAGGGGAAGACTGAAGCTTTCTTT.